One sample yielded the 30 T cell receptor beta chains listed below, sequenced in a study of spatial heterogeneity in lung cancer. Study results and limitations: Tracking of tumor mutation counts was seen in expanded intratumoral alpha and beta TCR counts.

The antigens of these receptors remain unknown. TCRdb redid the calling of the 5' RACE reads with MiXCR, one entry per CDR3 protein. The sample consists of about 3,400 distinct CDR3 sequences, about 7.3% of them appearing once. Time point of the sample: sample taken at primary tumor resection. The starting material was lung tumor tissue, obtained at surgery. All receptors come from a male donor with early-stage non-small cell lung cancer.

This clonotype has a handful of counts. The rearrangement joins TRBV28 to TRBJ1-1; TRBD1 matches at 7 bases. This CDR3 spans 13 amino acids. V shed 5 bases, J shed 7 bases, and the junction held 7 bases outside the gene matches. Germline lookup yields CDR1 MDHEN and CDR2 SYDVKM. CDR3 DNA sequence: TGTGCCAGCAGTGCCACAGGGGACTTTGAAGCTTTCTTT. It specifies CASSATGDFEAFF.

This clonotype is deemed medium-sized (0.01 to 0.1%). V and J are TRBV3-1 and TRBJ2-3; 10 positions agree with TRBD2. The junction had 3 bases not matched to a gene; V was cut back by 3 bases and J by 0 bases. The CDR3 is 16 residues long. Looked up from germline, CDR1 is LGHDT and CDR2 is YNNKEL (reference sequence). CDR3 protein: CASSQRGLASTDTQYF. CDR3 nucleotides: TGTGCCAGCAGCCAGAGGGGACTAGCGAGCACAGATACGCAGTATTTT.

This clonotype is labeled medium-sized. The chain combines TRBV4-2 with TRBJ2-3; D gene ambiguous. CDR3 length equals 15 residues. Per germline, CDR1 LGHNA and CDR2 YNFKEQ. V dropped 0 bases and J dropped 5 bases, with 12 bases sitting between them. The CDR3 protein is CASSQDRMSLDTQYF. CDR3 coding DNA: TGTGCCAGCAGCCAAGATAGGATGTCGTTAGATACGCAGTATTTT.

This clonotype has only a few counts. The chain joins TRBV6-2 or TRBV6-3 to TRBJ2-1, with 9 nucleotides matching TRBD2. This CDR3 has 17 amino acids. The V segment lost 0 bases and the J segment 3 bases; nucleotides outside the gene matches: 6. Germline assignment: CDR1 MNHEY and CDR2 SVGEGT. CDR3 in DNA: TGTGCCAGCAGTTACTCCCCACCTAGCGGGATCTACAATGAGCAGTTCTTC. Protein product: CASSYSPPSGIYNEQFF.

The rearrangement links TRBV9 to TRBJ1-3; a weak D match, TRBD1 (5 bases). V shed 4 bases and J shed 0 bases, with 8 bases lying between them. The CDR3 is 14 amino acids. Germline V gene data show CDR1 as SGDLS and CDR2 as YYNGEE. CDR3 DNA sequence: TGTGCCAGCAGCCCCGGACACTCTGGAAACACCATATATTTT. This sequence encodes CASSPGHSGNTIYF.

By sample share, this clonotype is medium-sized. The J gene is TRBJ1-5, the V gene TRBV28; possibly TRBD1 for D (6 bases). The CDR3 loop spans 11 amino acids. Germline lookup yields CDR1 MDHEN and CDR2 SYDVKM. The germline V and J ends were trimmed by 8 bases and 15 bases, with 17 bases remaining between them. The CDR3 DNA is TGTGCCAGCCTTTGGGAGGGACAACGGCATTTT. It is translated as CASLWEGQRHF. The full variable domain, rest sourced from reference TRBV28 and TRBJ1-5, is DVKVTQSSRYLVKRTGEKVFLECVQDMDHENMFWYRQDPGLGLRLIYFSYDVKMKEKGDIPEGYSVSREKKERFSLILESASTNQTSMYLCASLWEGQRHFGDGTRLSIL.

This clonotype is categorized as medium-sized (0.01 to 0.1%). The CDR3 DNA reads TGTGCCAGCAGCCAAGCCACGGTACAGTTCTTC. Translating it yields CASSQATVQFF. The chain employs TRBV7-2 and TRBJ2-1, with no clear D. V was pared by 5 bases and J by 13 bases, with 12 bases between. The V gene's germline CDR1 is SGHTA and CDR2 FQGNSA. This CDR3 comprises 11 residues.

This clonotype was counted at least ten times. The chain couples TRBV19 to TRBJ2-3, with 7 positions matching TRBD2. Trimming took 2 bases from V and 4 from J; bases not matched to a gene: 3. The germline V gene encodes CDR1 LNHDA and CDR2 SQIVND (reference sequence). The CDR3 is 14 residues long. The CDR3 is CASSIREEADTQYF. CDR3 DNA: TGTGCCAGTAGTATACGGGAGGAAGCAGATACGCAGTATTTT. The full variable domain, its missing parts supplied by reference TRBV19 and TRBJ2-3, is DGGITQSPKYLFRKEGQNVTLSCEQNLNHDAMYWYRQDPGQGLRLIYYSQIVNDFQKGDIAEGYSVSREKKESFPLTVTSAQKNPTAFYLCASSIREEADTQYFGPGTRLTVL.

The chain couples TRBV5-1 to TRBJ1-1; D is ambiguous. The V end was cut by 0 bases, the J end by 1 base, with 7 bases between. The CDR3 runs to 14 residues. CDR1 SGHRS and CDR2 YFSETQ come from the germline V gene. The CDR3 region is CASSLEARNTEAFF. CDR3 sequence (DNA): TGCGCCAGCAGCTTGGAGGCGAGGAACACTGAAGCTTTCTTT.

By share, this clonotype ranks as medium-sized. The chain combines TRBV7-3 with TRBJ1-1, with TRBD1 matching 10 bases. J was trimmed by 5 bases and V by 5 bases; bases with no gene match: 5. Looked up from germline, CDR1 is SGHTA and CDR2 is FQGTGA. The CDR3 is 14 residues long. This CDR3 is CASSATGGGTEAFF. DNA for the CDR3: TGTGCCAGCAGCGCGACAGGGGGCGGGACTGAAGCTTTCTTT.

This clonotype was counted many times. The J gene is TRBJ2-1, the V gene TRBV9; a possible D gene is TRBD2 (6 bases). This CDR3 is built from 14 residues. Deletions cut 4 bases from V and 8 bases from J, with 16 bases between. CDR1 is SGDLS and CDR2 is YYNGEE in the germline V gene. In DNA, the CDR3 is TGTGCCAGCAGCCCGATGGTGACTAGTCATGAGCAGTTCTTC. As protein: CASSPMVTSHEQFF.

By share, this clonotype counts as medium-sized. This chain uses TRBV9 with TRBJ2-1, with 12 bases lining up with TRBD2. The CDR3 sequence is 15 residues long. Germline trimming cut 0 bases from V and 12 bases from J; bases unmatched to any gene: 7. CDR1 is SGDLS and CDR2 is YYNGEE in the germline V gene. Here the CDR3 reads CASSVDPSGRAWQFF. Here the CDR3 DNA reads TGTGCCAGCAGCGTAGATCCTAGCGGGAGGGCCTGGCAGTTCTTC.

By share of the sample, this clonotype is medium-sized (0.01 to 0.1%). V is TRBV6-1 and J is TRBJ2-4, with 7 bases matching TRBD1. V dropped 7 bases and J dropped 6; count of bases not matched to a gene: 3. From germline, CDR1 is MNHNS and CDR2 SASEGT. This CDR3 comprises 12 residues. CDR3 in DNA: TGTGCCAGCAACCGGGACAGAAACATTCAGTACTTC. Translated: CASNRDRNIQYF.

Within the sample, this clonotype is medium-sized (0.01 to 0.1%). The chain combines TRBV20-1 with TRBJ1-1; 9 bases map to TRBD1. CDR1 DFQATT and CDR2 SNEGSKA come from the germline V gene (reference sequence). V gave up 5 bases and J gave up 3 bases; unmatched junction bases: 4. The length of the CDR3 is 13 residues. CDR3 region: CSAPGTGHTEAFF. Here the CDR3 DNA reads TGCAGTGCTCCCGGGACAGGGCACACTGAAGCTTTCTTT.

By share of the sample, this clonotype is medium-sized. Compared with germline, one end of the junction differs, possibly owing to a read error. J is TRBJ2-3 and V is TRBV5-5; TRBD2 matches at 9 bases. CDR1 and CDR2 from the germline V gene are SGHKS and YYEKEE (reference sequence). This CDR3 region has 15 residues. The CDR3 DNA follows: TGTGCCAGCAGCAACCTAGGGACTAGCAAAGATACGCAGTATTTT. Translation: CASSNLGTSKDTQYF.

This clonotype counts as large. The chain links TRBV7-4 to TRBJ2-5; tentatively, D is TRBD1 (5 bases). V lost 2 bases and J lost 11, with 21 bases in between. The CDR3 runs to 15 residues. Per the germline V gene, CDR1 is SGHVT and CDR2 is SQSDAQ. CDR3 sequence: CASSLSSVGPTAQYF. The CDR3 DNA sequence: TGTGCCAGCAGCTTAAGTTCCGTGGGGCCGACGGCGCAGTACTTC.

In its sample, this clonotype ranks as medium-sized (0.01 to 0.1%). The CDR3 loop is CSATTGGHEQYF. The CDR3 DNA sequence: TGCAGTGCCACGACAGGGGGCCACGAGCAGTACTTC. This chain links TRBV20-1 with TRBJ2-7; 10 nucleotides match TRBD1. J was trimmed by 5 bases and V by 6 bases; bases with no gene match: 4. Per germline, CDR1 DFQATT and CDR2 SNEGSKA (reference sequence). The CDR3 loop spans 12 amino acids.

By frequency in the sample, this clonotype is medium-sized. The V gene is TRBV11-2, the J gene TRBJ2-5, with 13 nucleotides matching TRBD2. The CDR3 contains 19 residues. Trimming cost V 5 bases and J 4 bases; bases outside gene matches: 16. Germline CDR1 is SGHAT and CDR2 is FQNNGV. The CDR3 nucleotides read TGTGCCAGCAGCCGAGGGGGGGCAGGACTAGCGGGAGTCGGAGAGACCCAGTACTTC. This encodes CASSRGGAGLAGVGETQYF.

Relative to its sample, this clonotype is medium-sized. V usage is TRBV10-3 and J usage is TRBJ1-6; 10 bases map to TRBD1. Per the germline V gene, CDR1 is ENHRY and CDR2 is SYGVKD. With V trimmed by 11 bases and J by 10 bases, 8 bases remained unmatched. The CDR3 sequence is 13 residues long. CDR3 nucleotide sequence: TGTGCCGCCTCCGGGACAGGGGAGTCACCCCTCCACTTT. It specifies CAASGTGESPLHF.

This clonotype occurred many times. V is TRBV15 and J is TRBJ2-5; D is unresolved. V lost 3 bases and J 2 bases, leaving 16 bases between the germline ends. Germline-derived CDR1 and CDR2 are LNHNV and YYDKDF (reference sequence). The CDR3 runs to 16 residues. CDR3 in amino acids: CATSSGTYEGQETQYF. The DNA of the CDR3 is TGTGCCACCAGCAGCGGAACCTATGAAGGGCAAGAGACCCAGTACTTC.

By share, this clonotype counts as medium-sized. The V call is TRBV12-3 or TRBV12-4, the J call TRBJ2-5; D is unresolved. V lost 3 bases to trimming and J lost 5 bases, with 19 bases between them. The CDR3 is 16 residues long. The CDR3, as DNA: TGTGCCAGCAGTTTCGCATTGAGAAGCTCGCGGGAGACCCAGTACTTC. Encoded protein: CASSFALRSSRETQYF.

This clonotype is categorized as medium-sized. The V gene is TRBV20-1, the J gene TRBJ2-7; 7 positions match TRBD2. Losses at the gene ends were 5 bases for V and 3 bases for J; bases not matched to a gene: 7. The germline V gene has CDR1 DFQATT and CDR2 SNEGSKA (reference sequence). The CDR3 sequence is 13 residues long. The CDR3 loop is CSAPPSGYYEQYF. CDR3 nucleotides: TGCAGTGCTCCTCCTAGCGGCTACTACGAGCAGTACTTC.

The V gene is TRBV7-9, the J gene TRBJ1-5; D call uncertain. V was pared by 4 bases and J by 9 bases, with 7 bases between. Germline assignment: CDR1 SEHNR and CDR2 FQNEAQ (reference sequence). The CDR3 is 11 amino acids. CDR3 sequence reads: CASSSKGPQHF. CDR3 DNA: TGTGCCAGCAGCTCAAAAGGGCCCCAGCATTTT.

By sample fraction, this clonotype is medium-sized. The gene calls are TRBV7-9 and TRBJ2-5, with D unresolved. The germline CDR1 and CDR2 sequences are SEHNR and FQNEAQ (reference sequence). The CDR3 has 14 amino acids. V lost 1 base and J lost 5, with 11 bases in between. The CDR3 region has the DNA TGTGCCAGCAGCTTAGGAGTCGGTTTGGAGACCCAGTACTTC. This encodes CASSLGVGLETQYF. The full variable domain, in which reference TRBV7-9 and TRBJ2-5 provide the parts outside the CDR3, is DTGVSQNPRHKITKRGQNVTFRCDPISEHNRLYWYRQTLGQGPEFLTYFQNEAQLEKSRLLSDRFSAERPKGSFSTLEIQRTEQGDSAMYLCASSLGVGLETQYFGPGTRLLVL.

In this sample, this clonotype is medium-sized. This chain links TRBV5-1 with TRBJ2-2, with D possibly matching TRBD1 (5 bases). This CDR3 comprises 13 residues. The V end lost 6 bases, the J end lost 3 bases, and 9 bases lay between the germline ends. Germline V gives CDR1 SGHRS, CDR2 YFSETQ. The CDR3 region has the DNA TGCGCCAGCACAAGGGGTGACACCGGGGAGCTGTTTTTT. Amino acid sequence: CASTRGDTGELFF. The full variable domain, rest sourced from reference TRBV5-1 and TRBJ2-2, is KAGVTQTPRYLIKTRGQQVTLSCSPISGHRSVSWYQQTPGQGLQFLFEYFSETQRNKGNFPGRFSGRQFSNSRSEMNVSTLELGDSALYLCASTRGDTGELFFGEGSRLTVL.

The chain recombines TRBV20-1 with TRBJ2-3; 11 nucleotides align to TRBD2. Germline V gene data show CDR1 as DFQATT and CDR2 as SNEGSKA (reference sequence). Trimming at V came to 5 bases and at J to 0 bases, leaving 4 bases not matched to a gene. This CDR3 is 15 amino acids long. In nucleotides, the CDR3 is TGCAGTGCTGAGACTAGCGGGACAAGCACAGATACGCAGTATTTT. As protein: CSAETSGTSTDTQYF.

This sequence joins TRBV7-9 and TRBJ2-5; D possibly corresponds to TRBD2 (6 bases). This CDR3 has 13 residues. Germline V lookup: CDR1 SEHNR, CDR2 FQNEAQ (reference sequence). V lost 3 bases and J 4 bases, leaving 9 bases between the germline ends. The CDR3 DNA reads as TGTGCCAGCAGCTTTGGGGGAGGAGAGACCCAGTACTTC. Protein: CASSFGGGETQYF.

This clonotype is medium-sized in the sample. V is TRBV20-1 and J is TRBJ1-6, with 9 positions matching TRBD1. With 3 bases clipped from V and 10 bases from J, the junction kept 7 bases outside the gene matches. Germline V lookup: CDR1 DFQATT, CDR2 SNEGSKA (reference sequence). This CDR3 spans 14 amino acids. Written as DNA, the CDR3 is TGCAGTGCTAGTCCGGGACAGGGAATGTCACCCCTCCACTTT. Translating gives CSASPGQGMSPLHF.

The chain employs TRBV6-5 and TRBJ1-1; tentative D call: TRBD1 (6 bases). The CDR3 covers 16 residues. Trimming cost V 2 bases and J 0 bases, with 13 bases left between them. In germline, CDR1 is MNHEY, CDR2 SVGAGI. CDR3 sequence (DNA): TGTGCCAGCAGTTACGGTGGCAGGGGTTTGAACACTGAAGCTTTCTTT. It translates to CASSYGGRGLNTEAFF.

A single count supports this clonotype. The chain carries TRBV28 and TRBJ2-3, with 7 bases matching TRBD1. The CDR3 covers 14 residues. Per germline, CDR1 MDHEN and CDR2 SYDVKM. V lost 7 bases to trimming and J lost 2 bases; unmatched junction nucleotides: 6. CDR3 DNA sequence: TGTGCCAGCACCGGGACAGACTTCACAGATACGCAGTATTTT. Translation gives CASTGTDFTDTQYF.